One T cell receptor (beta chain) is described in this entry. This entry comes from a study of identical twins. With no exceptions, donors were healthy Caucasians. A universal primer site arose from template switching, and cDNA bore unique molecular identifiers. A single record per CDR3 protein comes from TCRdb applying MiXCR to the 5' RACE reads. The sample contains 700,000 to 950,000 distinct CDR3 sequences, over 9% of which appear only once. There are 15 residues in the CDR3. Germline lookup yields CDR1 MDHEN and CDR2 SYDVKM. V was pared by 3 bases and J by 6 bases, with 6 bases of the junction left unmatched. The same sample was also used in a study of yellow fever vaccine responses in identical twins. As that study records: Reportedly, the response of twins' T cells to the vaccine seemed partly convergent, partly personalized.

The rearrangement uses TRBV28 and TRBJ2-1, with 9 bases identical to TRBD2. The sequence was collected from a woman aged 18 to 35 in good health. Sequenced material: PBMCs. The CDR3 DNA sequence: TGTGCCAGCAGTTTTTCTAGCGGGATGGGCAATGAGCAGTTCTTC. It encodes CASSFSSGMGNEQFF.